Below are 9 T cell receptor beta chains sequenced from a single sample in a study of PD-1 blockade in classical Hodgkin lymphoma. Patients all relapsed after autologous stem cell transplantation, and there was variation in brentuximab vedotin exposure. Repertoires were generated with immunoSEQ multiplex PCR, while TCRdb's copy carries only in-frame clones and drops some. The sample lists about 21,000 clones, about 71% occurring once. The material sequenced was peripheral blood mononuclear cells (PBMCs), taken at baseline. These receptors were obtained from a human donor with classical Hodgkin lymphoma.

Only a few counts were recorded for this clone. The DNA of the CDR3 is TGTGCCAGTAGTATATTATCGTCACGTGAGCAGTACTTC. This gives the protein CASSILSSREQYF. This chain links TRBV19 with TRBJ2-7, with no clear D. CDR3 length equals 13 residues. Trimming cost V 2 bases and J 7 bases, with 12 bases left between them. The germline gives CDR1 LNHDA, CDR2 SQIVND (reference sequence).

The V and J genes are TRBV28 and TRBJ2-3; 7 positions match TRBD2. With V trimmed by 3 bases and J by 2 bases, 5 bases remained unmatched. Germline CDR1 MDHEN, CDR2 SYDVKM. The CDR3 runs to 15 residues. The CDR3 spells CASSFGAGATDTQYF. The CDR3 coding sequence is TGTGCCAGCAGTTTCGGGGCGGGAGCCACAGATACGCAGTATTTT.

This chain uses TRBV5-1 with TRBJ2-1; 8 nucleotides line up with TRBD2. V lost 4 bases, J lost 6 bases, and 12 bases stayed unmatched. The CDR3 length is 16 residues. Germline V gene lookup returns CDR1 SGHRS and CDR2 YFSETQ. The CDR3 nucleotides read TGCGCCAGCAGCGTCCGACCAATAGCGGGACCCAATGAGCAGTTCTTC. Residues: CASSVRPIAGPNEQFF.

The CDR3 region has the DNA TGTGCCAGTAAGGCAGGACCGAGCTCCTACAATGAGCAGTTCTTC. Encoded protein: CASKAGPSSYNEQFF. This chain uses TRBV19 with TRBJ2-1; D is unresolved. CDR1 and CDR2 (germline): LNHDA, SQIVND (reference sequence). V lost 7 bases, J lost 0 bases, and 13 bases lay in between. The CDR3 spans 15 residues.

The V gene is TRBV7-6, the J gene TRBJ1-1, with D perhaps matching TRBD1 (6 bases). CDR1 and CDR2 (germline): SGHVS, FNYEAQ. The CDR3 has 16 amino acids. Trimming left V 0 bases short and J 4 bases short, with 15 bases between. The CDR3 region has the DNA TGTGCCAGCAGCTTAGCGGGAGGGCAGGGGCCCACTGAAGCTTTCTTT. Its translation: CASSLAGGQGPTEAFF.

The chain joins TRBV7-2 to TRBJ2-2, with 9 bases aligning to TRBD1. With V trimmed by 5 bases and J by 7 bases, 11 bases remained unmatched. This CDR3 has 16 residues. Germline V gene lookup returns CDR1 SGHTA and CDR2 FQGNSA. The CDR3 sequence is CASSTTGGAGGGELFF. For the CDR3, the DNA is TGTGCCAGCAGCACAACAGGGGGCGCAGGTGGCGGGGAGCTGTTTTTT.

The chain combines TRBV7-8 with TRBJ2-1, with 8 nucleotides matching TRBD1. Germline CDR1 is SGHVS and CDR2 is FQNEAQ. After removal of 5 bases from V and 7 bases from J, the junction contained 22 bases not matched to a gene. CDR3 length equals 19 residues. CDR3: CASSPRVAPGRTGRNEQFF. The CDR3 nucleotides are TGTGCCAGCAGCCCCAGGGTCGCCCCAGGACGGACAGGGAGGAATGAGCAGTTCTTC.

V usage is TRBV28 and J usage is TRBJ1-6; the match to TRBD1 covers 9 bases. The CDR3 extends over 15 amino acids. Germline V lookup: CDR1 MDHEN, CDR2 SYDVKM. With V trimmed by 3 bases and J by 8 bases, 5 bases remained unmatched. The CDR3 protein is CASSLGDRVDSPLHF. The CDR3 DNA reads TGTGCCAGCAGTTTGGGGGACAGGGTTGATTCACCCCTCCACTTT.

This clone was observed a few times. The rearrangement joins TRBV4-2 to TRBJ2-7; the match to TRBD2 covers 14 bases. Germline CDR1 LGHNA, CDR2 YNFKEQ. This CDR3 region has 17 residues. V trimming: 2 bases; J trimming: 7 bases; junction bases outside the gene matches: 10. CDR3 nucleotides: TGTGCCAGCAGCCAACTTTCGGGACTAGCGGGAGCTGGAGAGCAGTACTTC. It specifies CASSQLSGLAGAGEQYF.